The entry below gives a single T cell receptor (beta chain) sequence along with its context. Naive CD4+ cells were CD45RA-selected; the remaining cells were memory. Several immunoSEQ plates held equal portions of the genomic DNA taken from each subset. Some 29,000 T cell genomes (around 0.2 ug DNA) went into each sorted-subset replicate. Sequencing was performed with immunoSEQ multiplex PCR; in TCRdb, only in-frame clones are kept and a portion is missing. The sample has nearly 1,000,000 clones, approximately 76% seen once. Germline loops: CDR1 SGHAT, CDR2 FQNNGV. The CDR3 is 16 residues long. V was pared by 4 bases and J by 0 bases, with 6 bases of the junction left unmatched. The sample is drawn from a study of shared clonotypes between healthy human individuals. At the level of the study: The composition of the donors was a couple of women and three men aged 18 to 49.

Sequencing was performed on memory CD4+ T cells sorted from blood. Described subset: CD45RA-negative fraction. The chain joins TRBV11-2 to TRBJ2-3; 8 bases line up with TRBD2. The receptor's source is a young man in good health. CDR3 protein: CASSSTVAGSTDTQYF. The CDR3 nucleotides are TGTGCCAGCAGCTCGACGGTAGCGGGAAGCACAGATACGCAGTATTTT.